Sequencing of this TCR beta chain was carried out in a study of identical twins. J was trimmed by 5 bases and V by 5 bases; bases with no gene match: 11. The CDR3 consists of 16 residues. This clonotype was counted only a few times. The antigen is undetermined. Through template switching, a universal primer site was introduced, and the cDNA contained unique molecular identifiers. TCRdb fed the 5' RACE reads into MiXCR, producing one record per CDR3 protein. This sample yields some 900,000 distinct CDR3 sequences, of which around 12% are seen a single time; 1.5% to 2% belongs to the top ten. Notes on the study in general: Zero-insertion results could be subject to partial confounding by invariant MAIT and iNKT cells. Where out-of-frame alpha sequences were twin-shared, they showed excess low generation probability.

A further study also used this sample, focusing on yellow fever vaccine responses in identical twins.

The chain uses TRBV12-3 or TRBV12-4 and TRBJ2-5; TRBD1 agrees at 10 bases. Source material: PBMCs. This TCR was recovered from a woman between 18 and 30 years old in good health. The CDR3 region is CASSPGDRGRGETQYF. The CDR3 DNA reads as TGTGCCAGCAGTCCCGGTGACAGGGGGCGGGGGGAGACCCAGTACTTC.